One sample yielded the 18 T cell receptor beta chains listed below, sequenced in a study of blood T cell repertoires in COVID-19. Clones were sequenced by immunoSEQ multiplex PCR, and TCRdb holds only the in-frame ones, with some missing. The sample lists just under 45,000 clones; around 84% were seen once. Sequencing input: peripheral blood. These receptors were taken from a human donor in a cohort sampled during active COVID-19.

This clone was counted at least ten times. The CDR3 loop is CSASLGGFEKLFF. The CDR3 coding sequence is TGCAGTGCTAGTCTCGGGGGGTTTGAAAAACTGTTTTTT. The chain recombines TRBV20-1 with TRBJ1-4, with TRBD1 as a possible D gene (5 bases). The germline V and J ends were trimmed by 3 bases and 7 bases, with 12 bases remaining between them. Germline V gene data show CDR1 as DFQATT and CDR2 as SNEGSKA (reference sequence). The CDR3 has 13 amino acids.

This chain uses TRBV28 with TRBJ2-3, with 13 bases fitting TRBD2. Germline V gene lookup returns CDR1 MDHEN and CDR2 SYDVKM. J gave up 8 bases and V 7 bases, and 12 bases lay outside the gene matches. The length of the CDR3 is 16 residues. The CDR3 sequence is CASNIGLAGVQGTQYF. The CDR3 DNA follows: TGTGCCAGCAATATAGGACTAGCGGGGGTTCAGGGTACGCAGTATTTT. Combining the CDR3 with reference TRBV28 and TRBJ2-3 gives the whole variable domain DVKVTQSSRYLVKRTGEKVFLECVQDMDHENMFWYRQDPGLGLRLIYFSYDVKMKEKGDIPEGYSVSREKKERFSLILESASTNQTSMYLCASNIGLAGVQGTQYFGPGTRLTVL.

Here the CDR3 reads CASSSRGRNEKLFF. The CDR3 coding sequence is TGCGCCAGCAGCTCCAGGGGCCGTAATGAAAAACTGTTTTTT. The rearrangement links TRBV5-1 to TRBJ1-4; perhaps TRBD1 as D (6 bases). This CDR3 comprises 14 residues. Per germline, CDR1 SGHRS and CDR2 YFSETQ. The V and J ends lost 3 bases and 4 bases respectively, with 10 bases between them.

This clone occurred once. The chain couples TRBV5-8 to TRBJ2-7; the match to TRBD1 covers 10 bases. V trimming: 3 bases; J trimming: 4 bases; junction bases outside the gene matches: 7. This CDR3 region has 15 residues. CDR1 and CDR2 from the germline V gene are SGHTS and YDEGEE. The CDR3 sequence is CASSWGDRGRYEQYV. CDR3 nucleotide sequence: TGTGCCAGCAGCTGGGGGGACAGGGGTAGATACGAGCAGTACGTC.

This chain joins TRBV2 and TRBJ1-1, with 8 bases identical to TRBD1. The CDR3 consists of 13 residues. With 5 bases clipped from V and 3 bases from J, the junction kept 2 bases outside the gene matches. CDR1 SNHLY and CDR2 FYNNEI come from the germline V gene. The CDR3 spells CASSWTGHTEAFF. CDR3 DNA: TGTGCCAGCAGTTGGACAGGGCACACTGAAGCTTTCTTT. Using reference TRBV2 and TRBJ1-1 for the parts outside the CDR3, the full variable domain is EPEVTQTPSHQVTQMGQEVILRCVPISNHLYFYWYRQILGQKVEFLVSFYNNEISEKSEIFDDQFSVERPDGSNFTLKIRSTKLEDSAMYFCASSWTGHTEAFFGQGTRLTVV.

The chain is built from TRBV5-1 and TRBJ1-1; 7 positions agree with TRBD1. Germline V lookup: CDR1 SGHRS, CDR2 YFSETQ. Unmatched junction bases numbered 16, after V lost 4 bases and J lost 4 bases. This CDR3 region has 17 residues. The CDR3 DNA sequence: TGCGCCAGCAGCCCCTCTTCGACAGGGCCCATGACCACTGAAGCTTTCTTT. Translated, it gives CASSPSSTGPMTTEAFF.

The J gene is TRBJ2-2, the V gene TRBV18; possibly TRBD2 for D (5 bases). The germline gives CDR1 KGHSH, CDR2 LQKENI. There are 15 residues in the CDR3. Trimming stripped 0 bases from V and 0 bases from J, with 5 bases between. The CDR3 nucleotides are TGTGCCAGCTCACCACCGAGGGCGAACACCGGGGAGCTGTTTTTT. It is translated as CASSPPRANTGELFF.

J is TRBJ2-3 and V is TRBV18; TRBD2 might be the D (6 bases). The CDR3 is 16 residues long. Germline values: CDR1 KGHSH, CDR2 LQKENI. V gave up 6 bases and J gave up 0 bases, with 16 bases separating them. CDR3 in DNA: TGTGCCAGCTCCCCAAACACCGGGACTAGCACAGATACGCAGTATTTT. Translated, it gives CASSPNTGTSTDTQYF.

The chain links TRBV18 to TRBJ2-5; the D is unclear. The CDR3 runs to 13 residues. Germline CDR1 and CDR2: KGHSH and LQKENI. V was pared by 5 bases and J by 2 bases, with 9 bases between. The CDR3: CASSATPQETQYF. The CDR3 nucleotides are TGTGCCAGCTCAGCGACTCCACAAGAGACCCAGTACTTC.

The chain has TRBV5-1 and TRBJ2-3; 8 bases are a match to TRBD2. J gave up 2 bases and V 4 bases, and 12 bases lay outside the gene matches. The CDR3 runs to 17 residues. Germline V gives CDR1 SGHRS, CDR2 YFSETQ. The CDR3 here is CASSLGPAGGFTDTQYF. The CDR3 DNA follows: TGCGCCAGCAGCCTGGGTCCCGCGGGGGGTTTCACAGATACGCAGTATTTT.

This rearrangement joins TRBV4-2 to TRBJ1-2; 8 bases agree with TRBD1. Germline CDR1 and CDR2: LGHNA and YNFKEQ. This CDR3 contains 14 residues. J gave up 6 bases and V 1 base, and 4 bases lay outside the gene matches. CDR3 in DNA: TGTGCCAGCAGCCAAGTCAGGGGGCGAGATGGCTACACCTTC. Its translation: CASSQVRGRDGYTF.

The chain carries TRBV6-6 and TRBJ1-3; perhaps TRBD1 as D (6 bases). V was pared by 3 bases and J by 4 bases, with 16 bases between. The CDR3 has 16 residues. Per germline, CDR1 MNHNY and CDR2 SVGAGI (reference sequence). In nucleotides, the CDR3 is TGTGCCAGCAGTTATGGGGGCGTCTTAAACGGAAACACCATATATTTT. Translation: CASSYGGVLNGNTIYF.

The J gene is TRBJ1-1, the V gene TRBV5-4, with D maybe TRBD1 (6 bases). The V and J ends lost 5 bases and 5 bases respectively, with 13 bases between them. This CDR3 spans 13 amino acids. Germline CDR1 SGHNT, CDR2 YYREEE (reference sequence). The CDR3 region has the DNA TGTGCCAGCAGTACAGGGACGAGGACTGAAGCTTTCTTT. It translates to CASSTGTRTEAFF. Drawing the rest from reference TRBV5-4 and TRBJ1-1, the complete variable domain is ETGVTQSPTHLIKTRGQQVTLRCSSQSGHNTVSWYQQALGQGPQFIFQYYREEENGRGNFPPRFSGLQFPNYSSELNVNALELDDSALYLCASSTGTRTEAFFGQGTRLTVV.

This clone showed up just once. V is TRBV12-3 or TRBV12-4 and J is TRBJ1-4, with 8 bases aligning to TRBD1. The CDR3 runs 13 residues. Trimming took 5 bases from V and 8 from J; bases not matched to a gene: 4. CDR3 loop: CASSTRGREKLFF. The DNA of the CDR3 is TGTGCCAGCAGTACCAGGGGGCGGGAAAAACTGTTTTTT.

V usage is TRBV14 and J usage is TRBJ2-2; 11 nucleotides line up with TRBD2. The CDR3 consists of 18 residues. Germline-derived CDR1 and CDR2 are SGHDN and FVKESK. V dropped 1 base and J dropped 5; count of bases not matched to a gene: 9. The DNA for the CDR3 is TGTGCCAGCAGCCAAGCGGTAGCGGGGGGGCCGCGGACCGGGGAGCTGTTTTTT. Amino acid sequence: CASSQAVAGGPRTGELFF.

This clone is medium-sized (0.01 to 0.1%). The rearrangement joins TRBV6-1 to TRBJ2-7, with 9 bases that match TRBD2. The CDR3 has 17 residues. Per the germline V gene, CDR1 is MNHNS and CDR2 is SASEGT. V was pared by 0 bases and J by 2 bases, with 8 bases of the junction left unmatched. The CDR3 spells CASSEAPSGDYAYEQYF. CDR3 bases: TGTGCCAGCAGTGAAGCTCCTAGCGGGGATTATGCCTACGAGCAGTACTTC.

This clone was seen a handful of times. The rearrangement links TRBV5-1 to TRBJ2-7; 7 bases are shared with TRBD2. CDR1 and CDR2 (germline): SGHRS, YFSETQ. The CDR3 spans 14 residues. After removal of 3 bases from V and 2 bases from J, the junction contained 5 bases not matched to a gene. The CDR3 region has the DNA TGCGCCAGCAGCTCGACCGGGACTACCTACGAGCAGTACTTC. Its protein is CASSSTGTTYEQYF. The full variable domain, its missing parts supplied by reference TRBV5-1 and TRBJ2-7, is KAGVTQTPRYLIKTRGQQVTLSCSPISGHRSVSWYQQTPGQGLQFLFEYFSETQRNKGNFPGRFSGRQFSNSRSEMNVSTLELGDSALYLCASSSTGTTYEQYFGPGTRLTVT.

The count of this clone is one. The chain is built from TRBV5-1 and TRBJ2-5; D remains ambiguous. V lost 2 bases and J lost 2, with 10 bases in between. The CDR3 runs to 14 residues. Germline V gives CDR1 SGHRS, CDR2 YFSETQ. The CDR3 bases are TGCGCCAGCAGCTTAGCGCCCATTCAAGAGACCCAGTACTTC. As protein: CASSLAPIQETQYF.